This T cell receptor beta chain was sequenced in a study of blood T cell repertoires in COVID-19. Adults between roughly 18 and 90 years of age took part from some 25 US areas. Participants reported their clinical history, and cohort assignment relied on those reports. Up to 2 weeks before entering the study, exposed participants had met a COVID-19 case. This table comes from immunoSEQ multiplex PCR, and its TCRdb copy is limited to in-frame clones, with some not included. The sample lists fewer than 350,000 clones, 85% to 90% seen once, with approximately 1% in the top ten. V shed 6 bases and J 5 bases; nucleotides not matched to a gene: 2. Germline CDR1 reads ENHRY; CDR2 reads SYGVKD. CDR3 length: 14 residues.

The sequencing input was PBMCs or T cells enriched from blood (not recorded which). The receptor comes from a woman aged 25 to 39 who had been exposed to COVID-19. The chain recombines TRBV10-3 with TRBJ1-4; 11 nucleotides match TRBD1. As DNA, the CDR3 is TGTGCCATCAGCCGGGACAGGGGGAATGAAAAACTGTTTTTT. Protein product: CAISRDRGNEKLFF.